This passage covers 2 T cell receptor beta chains from one sample sequenced in a study of shared clonotypes between healthy human individuals. Some clones are missing from TCRdb's copy, which holds only in-frame ones; the method was immunoSEQ multiplex PCR. The sample lists approximately 320,000 clones; around 87% were seen once. Sequencing used memory CD8+ T cells sorted from blood. Subset here: CD45RO+ cells pooled with CCR7-negative TemRA cells. The source of these receptors is a man aged 18 to 30 in good health.

This clone was seen just once. The chain recombines TRBV5-6 with TRBJ1-6, with 8 positions matching TRBD1. Germline loops: CDR1 SGHDT, CDR2 YYEEEE. The CDR3 consists of 14 residues. Trimming removed 5 bases from V and 10 bases from J; junction bases left unmatched: 8. This chain's CDR3 is CASRLDREGSPLHF. CDR3 in DNA: TGTGCCAGCAGACTGGACAGGGAAGGATCACCCCTCCACTTT.

This chain links TRBV4-1 with TRBJ2-7; D gene unclear. With 1 base removed from V and 1 base from J, the gap between germline ends came to 8 bases. Germline-derived CDR1 and CDR2 are MGHRA and YSYEKL. The CDR3 sequence is 14 residues long. The CDR3 bases are TGCGCCAGCAGCCAAGTAAAGGGTTCCTACGAGCAGTACTTC. This sequence encodes CASSQVKGSYEQYF.